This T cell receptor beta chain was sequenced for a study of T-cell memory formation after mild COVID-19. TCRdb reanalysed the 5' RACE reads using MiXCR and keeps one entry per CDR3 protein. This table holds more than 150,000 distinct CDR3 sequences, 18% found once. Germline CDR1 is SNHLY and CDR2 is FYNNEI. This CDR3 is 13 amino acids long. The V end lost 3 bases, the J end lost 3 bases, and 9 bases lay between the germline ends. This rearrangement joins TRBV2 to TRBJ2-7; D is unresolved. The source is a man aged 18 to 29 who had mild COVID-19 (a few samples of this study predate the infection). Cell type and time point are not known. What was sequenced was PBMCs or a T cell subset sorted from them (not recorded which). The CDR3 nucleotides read TGTGCCAGCAGTGATGTCCAACTCTACGAGCAGTACGTC. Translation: CASSDVQLYEQYV.